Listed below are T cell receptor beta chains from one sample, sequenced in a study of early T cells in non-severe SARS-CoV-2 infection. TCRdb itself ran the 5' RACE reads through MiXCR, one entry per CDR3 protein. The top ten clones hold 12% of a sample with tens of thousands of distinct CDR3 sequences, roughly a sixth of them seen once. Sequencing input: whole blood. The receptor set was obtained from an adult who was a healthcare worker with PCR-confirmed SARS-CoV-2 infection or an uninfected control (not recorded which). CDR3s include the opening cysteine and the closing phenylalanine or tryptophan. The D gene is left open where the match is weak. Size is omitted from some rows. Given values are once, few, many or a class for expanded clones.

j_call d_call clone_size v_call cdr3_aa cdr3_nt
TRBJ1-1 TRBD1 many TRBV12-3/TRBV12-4 CASSRQGTEAFF TGTGCCAGCAGTCGACAGGGGACTGAAGCTTTCTTT
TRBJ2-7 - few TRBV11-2 CASSLAGRGLEQYF TGTGCCAGCAGCTTAGCCGGCAGGGGCCTAGAGCAGTACTTC
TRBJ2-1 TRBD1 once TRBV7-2 CASSPGQANEQFF TGTGCCAGCAGCCCCGGACAGGCCAATGAGCAGTTCTTC
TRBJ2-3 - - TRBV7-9 CASSPLLGGTDTQYF TGTGCCAGCAGCCCCTTGCTGGGGGGCACAGATACGCAGTATTTT
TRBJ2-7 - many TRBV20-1 CSAKKVGGEQYF TGCAGTGCGAAGAAGGTGGGGGGCGAGCAGTACTTC
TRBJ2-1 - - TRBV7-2 CASSLISQGMNEQFF TGTGCCAGCAGCCTGATCTCCCAGGGGATGAATGAGCAGTTCTTC
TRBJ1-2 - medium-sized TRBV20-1 CSARDKDRYGYTF TGCAGTGCTAGAGACAAGGACAGATATGGCTACACCTTC
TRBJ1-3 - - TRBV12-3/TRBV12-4 CASSLHLGSSGNTIYF TGTGCCAGCAGTTTACACCTGGGGAGCTCTGGAAACACCATATATTTT
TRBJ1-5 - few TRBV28 CASRTGGNQPQHF TGTGCCAGCAGGACAGGTGGCAATCAGCCCCAGCATTTT
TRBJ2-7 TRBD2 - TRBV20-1 CSATGLAGAYYEQYF TGCAGTGCGACTGGACTAGCGGGAGCCTACTACGAGCAGTACTTC
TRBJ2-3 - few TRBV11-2 CASGSDWSTDTQYF TGTGCCAGCGGCTCGGACTGGAGCACAGATACGCAGTATTTT
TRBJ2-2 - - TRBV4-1 CASRRGIKDTGELFF TGCGCCAGCAGAAGGGGGATCAAGGACACCGGGGAGCTGTTTTTT
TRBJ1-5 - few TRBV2 CASSATPDQPQHF TGTGCCAGCAGTGCCACCCCTGATCAGCCCCAGCATTTT
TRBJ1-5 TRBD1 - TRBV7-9 CASSFDRGSQHF TGTGCCAGCAGCTTCGACAGGGGCAGCCAGCATTTT
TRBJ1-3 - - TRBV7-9 CASSPRRLNTIYF TGTGCCAGCAGCCCCCGGAGGCTCAACACCATATATTTT
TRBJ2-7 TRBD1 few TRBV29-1 CSARQGSSSYEQYF TGCAGCGCCCGACAGGGTAGCAGCTCCTACGAGCAGTACTTC
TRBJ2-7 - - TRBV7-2 CASSQTRSYEQYF TGTGCCAGCAGCCAAACTCGGTCCTACGAGCAGTACTTC
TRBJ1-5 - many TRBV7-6 CASSLVGGSNQPQHF TGTGCCAGCAGCTTAGTGGGCGGGAGCAATCAGCCCCAGCATTTT
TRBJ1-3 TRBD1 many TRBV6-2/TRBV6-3 CASEKTGAGNTIYF TGTGCCAGCGAGAAAACAGGGGCTGGAAACACCATATATTTT
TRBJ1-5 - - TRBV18 CASSPSGVGGNQPQHF TGTGCCAGCTCACCATCGGGGGTTGGCGGCAATCAGCCCCAGCATTTT
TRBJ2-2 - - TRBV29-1 CSVVQTTGELFF TGCAGCGTTGTACAGACCACCGGGGAGCTGTTTTTT
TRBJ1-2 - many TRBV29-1 CSVDNTGSYGYTF TGCAGCGTAGACAATACAGGGTCCTATGGCTACACCTTC
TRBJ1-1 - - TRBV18 CASSLIKNTEAFF TGTGCCAGCTCTTTGATAAAGAACACTGAAGCTTTCTTT
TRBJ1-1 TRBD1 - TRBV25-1 CASRTGAGEAFF TGTGCCAGCAGAACAGGGGCGGGTGAAGCTTTCTTT
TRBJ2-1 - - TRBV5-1 CASSLDENEQFF TGCGCCAGCAGCTTGGACGAAAATGAGCAGTTCTTC
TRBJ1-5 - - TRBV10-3 CAISTTASNQPQHF TGTGCCATCAGTACGACAGCTAGCAATCAGCCCCAGCATTTT
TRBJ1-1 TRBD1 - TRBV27 CASSMTGGPWGTEAFF TGTGCCAGCAGTATGACAGGGGGCCCCTGGGGCACTGAAGCTTTCTTT
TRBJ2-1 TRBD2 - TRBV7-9 CASSTRLAGLSYNEQFF TGTGCCAGCAGCACTCGACTAGCGGGCCTCTCCTACAATGAGCAGTTCTTC
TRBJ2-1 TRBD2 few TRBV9 CASSVGTSGANYNEQFF TGTGCCAGCAGCGTAGGGACTAGCGGAGCGAACTACAATGAGCAGTTCTTC
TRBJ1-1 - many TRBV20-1 CSASINPTEAFF TGCAGTGCTAGTATTAACCCCACTGAAGCTTTCTTT
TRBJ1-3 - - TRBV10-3 CAISESNKGRSGNTIYF TGTGCCATCAGTGAGTCGAATAAGGGCCGCTCTGGAAACACCATATATTTT
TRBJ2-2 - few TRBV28 CASSSSGTPTGELFF TGTGCCAGCAGTTCTTCCGGGACTCCGACCGGGGAGCTGTTTTTT
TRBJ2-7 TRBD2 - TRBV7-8 CASSRGTSGYEQYF TGTGCCAGCAGCCGAGGGACTAGCGGATACGAGCAGTACTTC
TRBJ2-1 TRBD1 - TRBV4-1 CASSQGQGFYNEQFF TGCGCCAGCAGCCAAGGACAGGGGTTTTACAATGAGCAGTTCTTC